The source of this T cell receptor beta chain is a study of blood T cell repertoires in COVID-19. Method: immunoSEQ multiplex PCR; TCRdb's copy keeps in-frame clones and lacks some. The table has over 300,000 clones, 65% to 90% seen once. The germline V gene encodes CDR1 ENHRY and CDR2 SYGVKD. The CDR3 is 17 residues long. V dropped 0 bases and J dropped 7; count of bases not matched to a gene: 10. Living in 24 US areas, the participants were between 18 and 89 years of age. The TCR comes from a woman younger than 35 who had recovered from COVID-19. J is TRBJ2-1 and V is TRBV10-3, with 9 bases matching TRBD1. Sequenced: PBMCs or T cells enriched from blood (not recorded which). CDR3 loop: CAISESWGTGRRNEQFF. The CDR3 DNA reads as TGTGCCATCAGTGAGTCTTGGGGGACAGGGAGGAGGAATGAGCAGTTCTTC.